This T cell receptor (beta chain) originates from a study of cytomegalovirus exposure and HLA in healthy donors. For the study at large: The same platform was used for the 120 validation repertoires and the approximately 670 first-cohort repertoires, a later analysis reported. General study results and limits: TCR beta chains numbering some 150 were designated cytomegalovirus-associated. Rarity characterized most TCR sequences, yet some public TCRs appeared in many donors.

TCRdb's table, derived via immunoSEQ multiplex PCR, lists solely in-frame clones and lacks some. The data hold about 130,000 clones, with roughly nine tenths observed a single time. V was clipped by 6 bases and J by 0 bases, with 17 bases between them. The CDR3 totals 16 residues. Germline V lookup: CDR1 MDHEN, CDR2 SYDVKM. From the 120-subject validation cohort, which was separate from the roughly 630-subject first cohort, the donors were drawn. In regard to this clone: Its antigen is not known.

The sample comprised PBMCs. The TCR sequence derives from a woman aged 18-29 years in good health and CMV-seropositive. The chain carries TRBV28 and TRBJ1-1; possibly TRBD1 for D (6 bases). Written as DNA, the CDR3 is TGTGCCAGCAGCTTCACTACAGGGAGGGTGAACACTGAAGCTTTCTTT. This gives the protein CASSFTTGRVNTEAFF.